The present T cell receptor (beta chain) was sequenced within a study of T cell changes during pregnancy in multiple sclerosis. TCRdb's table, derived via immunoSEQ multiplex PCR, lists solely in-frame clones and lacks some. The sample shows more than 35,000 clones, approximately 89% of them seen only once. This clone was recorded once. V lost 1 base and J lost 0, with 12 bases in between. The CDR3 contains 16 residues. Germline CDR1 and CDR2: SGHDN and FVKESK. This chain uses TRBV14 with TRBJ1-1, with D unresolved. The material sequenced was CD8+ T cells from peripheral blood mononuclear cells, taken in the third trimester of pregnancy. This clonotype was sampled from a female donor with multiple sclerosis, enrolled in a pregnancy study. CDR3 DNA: TGTGCCAGCAGCCAAGGGCGGGTAAACATGAACACTGAAGCTTTCTTT. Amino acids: CASSQGRVNMNTEAFF.